The entry that follows covers one T cell receptor beta chain sequence. The target antigen is unknown. This entry belongs to a study of OX40 agonist ivuxolimab in advanced cancers. Profiled with immunoSEQ multiplex PCR; TCRdb holds only in-frame clones, not every one. The table records approximately 11,000 clones, roughly 81% of them present only once. Overall study results and limits: Among patients with partial responses at 0.1-3.0 mg/kg, clonal expansion was among the lowest.

With 1 base removed from V and 6 bases from J, the gap between germline ends came to 13 bases. Germline-derived CDR1 and CDR2 are SGHAT and FQNNGV. There are 14 residues in the CDR3. Specimen: CD4+ or CD8+ T cells sorted from blood, collected in a trial of the OX40 agonist ivuxolimab. The sequence was collected from an adult with an advanced solid tumor such as melanoma, head and neck, liver or kidney cancer. The J gene is TRBJ2-7, the V gene TRBV11-2, with TRBD1 as a possible D gene (6 bases). CDR3 in DNA: TGTGCCAGCAGCTTAGCTGCAGGGGTTTTCGAGCAGTACTTC. It codes for CASSLAAGVFEQYF.